The 8 T cell receptor beta chains listed next were all sequenced from one sample in a study of T cells after yellow fever vaccination. TCRdb re-called the 5' RACE reads with MiXCR, one entry per CDR3 protein. The table has 550,000 or so distinct CDR3 sequences, less than 20% seen once. Sequences were derived from PBMCs, sampled 15 days after the yellow fever booster vaccination. These receptors all stem from a man aged 30 to 39 who received the YFV17D yellow fever vaccine.

The chain uses TRBV29-1 and TRBJ2-5; D could derive from TRBD1 or TRBD2 (5 bases each). The germline V and J ends were trimmed by 6 bases and 5 bases, with 13 bases remaining between them. This CDR3 is built from 12 residues. CDR1 is SQVTM and CDR2 is ANQGSEA in the germline V gene. CDR3 sequence: CSVGSRGETQYF. The CDR3 DNA reads as TGCAGCGTGGGAAGCCGGGGCGAGACCCAGTACTTC.

This clonotype has just a few counts. The chain recombines TRBV6-2 or TRBV6-3 with TRBJ2-1; 12 bases align to TRBD2. The CDR3 extends over 16 amino acids. V was clipped by 6 bases and J by 4 bases; unmatched bases: 7. Germline CDR1 and CDR2: MNHEY and SVGEGT. The chain's CDR3 is CASRSGLAGMYNEQFF. Here the CDR3 DNA reads TGTGCCAGCAGGAGCGGACTAGCGGGAATGTACAATGAGCAGTTCTTC.

J is TRBJ2-1 and V is TRBV15; no clear D gene. With 2 bases removed from V and 5 bases from J, the gap between germline ends came to 4 bases. The CDR3 length is 12 residues. The germline V gene has CDR1 LNHNV and CDR2 YYDKDF (reference sequence). The CDR3 sequence is CATSRWDNEQFF. CDR3 bases: TGTGCCACCAGCAGATGGGACAATGAGCAGTTCTTC.

This clonotype was seen a handful of times. V usage is TRBV12-3 or TRBV12-4 and J usage is TRBJ2-5, with D unclear. Between the trimmed V and J ends, which lost 4 bases and 5 bases, there was a span of 11 bases. This CDR3 region has 13 residues. As DNA, the CDR3 is TGTGCCAGCAGTTCGTCGTCGGGTGAGACCCAGTACTTC. This sequence encodes CASSSSSGETQYF.

The rearrangement links TRBV27 to TRBJ2-6; 8 bases are shared with TRBD2. This CDR3 has 20 residues. The trim removed 2 bases at V and 2 bases at J, leaving 14 bases unmatched. Germline CDR1 MNHEY, CDR2 SMNVEV (reference sequence). CDR3 sequence: CASSLGPTGGKNAGANVLTF. CDR3 in DNA: TGTGCCAGCAGTTTAGGACCCACGGGGGGGAAGAACGCTGGGGCCAACGTCCTGACTTTC.

This rearrangement joins TRBV7-2 to TRBJ2-5; 10 bases align to TRBD2. The CDR3 is 17 amino acids. V trimming: 3 bases; J trimming: 1 base; junction bases outside the gene matches: 8. Germline CDR1 SGHTA, CDR2 FQGNSA. CDR3 DNA sequence: TGTGCCAGCAGCTTTAATAGCGGGAGGCTATTCCAAGAGACCCAGTACTTC. Translated: CASSFNSGRLFQETQYF.

This clonotype was picked up a small number of times. The rearrangement uses TRBV29-1 and TRBJ1-2; D uncertain. The CDR3 runs to 10 residues. CDR1 and CDR2 (germline): SQVTM, ANQGSEA. Deletions cut 4 bases from V and 7 bases from J, with 7 bases between. CDR3 bases: TGCAGCGTTGGGGGTACTGGCTACACCTTC. Its protein is CSVGGTGYTF.

This clonotype was picked up a small number of times. The CDR3 region has the DNA TGTGCCAGTAGTATATCGGCAGGAAATCAGCCCCAGCATTTT. Residues: CASSISAGNQPQHF. The chain employs TRBV19 and TRBJ1-5; D remains ambiguous. The CDR3 has 14 residues. CDR1 is LNHDA and CDR2 is SQIVND in the germline V gene (reference sequence). Trimming shortened V by 2 bases and J by 4 bases, and 9 bases separated the two germline ends. Combining the CDR3 with reference TRBV19 and TRBJ1-5 gives the whole variable domain DGGITQSPKYLFRKEGQNVTLSCEQNLNHDAMYWYRQDPGQGLRLIYYSQIVNDFQKGDIAEGYSVSREKKESFPLTVTSAQKNPTAFYLCASSISAGNQPQHFGDGTRLSIL.